The rows below give T cell receptor beta chains drawn from one sample of a study of T cells in localized non-small cell lung cancer. Measured with immunoSEQ multiplex PCR; TCRdb has only the in-frame clones, and not every one. In the table there are 4,500 to 6,500 clones, approximately 60% of which are singletons. The sample in question was lymph node tissue, obtained before any cancer treatment. These receptors came from a male donor aged 60 or older with stage I squamous cell lung carcinoma. Both conserved end residues are part of each CDR3. Each record gives: clone size, V gene, CDR3 length, J gene, D gene, CDR3 protein, CDR3 DNA. A D gene is named only where the DNA matches it firmly. Clone size is stated in some rows and not others, as once, few, many or a class when expanded.

clone_size: NA; v_call: TRBV18; cdr3_length: 14; j_call: TRBJ2-5; d_call: NA; cdr3_aa: CASSPPHGQETQYF; cdr3_nt: TGTGCCAGCTCACCACCGCACGGCCAAGAGACCCAGTACTTC
clone_size: once; v_call: TRBV29-1; cdr3_length: 12; j_call: TRBJ1-1; d_call: NA; cdr3_aa: CSVLKPPAEAFF; cdr3_nt: TGCAGCGTTCTTAAACCCCCCGCTGAAGCTTTCTTT
clone_size: NA; v_call: TRBV30; cdr3_length: 13; j_call: TRBJ1-1; d_call: NA; cdr3_aa: CAGMGQPNTEAFF; cdr3_nt: TGTGCCGGGATGGGACAACCGAACACTGAAGCTTTCTTT
clone_size: NA; v_call: TRBV11-3; cdr3_length: 16; j_call: TRBJ2-3; d_call: NA; cdr3_aa: CASSLMGREVTDTQYF; cdr3_nt: TGTGCCAGCAGCTTAATGGGGCGGGAAGTTACAGATACGCAGTATTTT
clone_size: few; v_call: TRBV18; cdr3_length: 14; j_call: TRBJ2-2; d_call: TRBD1; cdr3_aa: CASSPPTGAGELFF; cdr3_nt: TGTGCCAGCTCACCACCGACAGGGGCCGGGGAGCTGTTTTTT
clone_size: NA; v_call: TRBV6-8; cdr3_length: 14; j_call: TRBJ1-3; d_call: TRBD1; cdr3_aa: CASGMTGTGNTIYF; cdr3_nt: TGTGCCAGCGGAATGACAGGGACTGGAAACACCATATATTTT
clone_size: few; v_call: TRBV6-8; cdr3_length: 13; j_call: TRBJ1-1; d_call: NA; cdr3_aa: CAISGGKATEAFF; cdr3_nt: TGTGCCATCAGCGGCGGGAAGGCTACTGAAGCTTTCTTT
clone_size: NA; v_call: TRBV14; cdr3_length: 13; j_call: TRBJ1-2; d_call: NA; cdr3_aa: CASSQTALYGYTF; cdr3_nt: TGTGCCAGCAGCCAGACCGCGTTGTATGGCTACACCTTC
clone_size: NA; v_call: TRBV5-1; cdr3_length: 15; j_call: TRBJ2-3; d_call: NA; cdr3_aa: CASHEGTAGGDTQYF; cdr3_nt: TGCGCCAGTCATGAGGGAACCGCTGGGGGAGATACGCAGTATTTT
clone_size: few; v_call: TRBV15; cdr3_length: 19; j_call: TRBJ1-5; d_call: NA; cdr3_aa: CATSLALVEGTLPNQPQHF; cdr3_nt: TGTGCCACCAGCCTAGCGTTAGTAGAGGGGACACTACCCAATCAGCCCCAGCATTTT
clone_size: NA; v_call: TRBV6-4; cdr3_length: 14; j_call: TRBJ2-7; d_call: TRBD2; cdr3_aa: CASSYELADYEQYF; cdr3_nt: TGTGCCAGCAGTTACGAACTAGCGGACTACGAGCAGTACTTC